This is a list of T cell receptor beta chains from one sample in a study of T cells after yellow fever vaccination. TCRdb redid the calling of the 5' RACE reads with MiXCR, one entry per CDR3 protein. This table has over 110,000 distinct CDR3 sequences, roughly 8.2% appearing once. The material sequenced was CD4+ T cells sorted from PBMCs, taken 5 days after the yellow fever booster vaccination. The receptor source for this set is a man aged 25 to 40 who received the YFV17D yellow fever vaccine. Each CDR3 is given with its conserved first and last residue. A D gene is named only where the DNA matches it firmly. Clone size, where shown, is once, few, many, or a class for clones that have expanded.

clone_size	v_call	j_call	d_call	cdr3_aa	cdr3_nt
many	TRBV12-3/TRBV12-4	TRBJ1-4	TRBD1	CASRQDRGHEKLFF	TGTGCCAGCAGACAGGACAGGGGGCACGAAAAACTGTTTTTT
few	TRBV7-2	TRBJ2-4	TRBD2	CASSGNKRASGTSGDVAKNIQYF	TGTGCCAGCAGCGGGAATAAAAGGGCCTCCGGGACTAGCGGGGATGTGGCCAAAAACATTCAGTACTTC
NA	TRBV9	TRBJ2-2	NA	CASSVGLTSNTGELFF	TGTGCCAGCAGCGTAGGTTTGACTAGTAACACCGGGGAGCTGTTTTTT
many	TRBV30	TRBJ1-1	NA	CAWSSSPGRTEAFF	TGTGCCTGGAGTAGTTCGCCAGGTAGAACTGAAGCTTTCTTT
many	TRBV5-5	TRBJ2-4	NA	CASSWEDPSPKYF	TGTGCCAGCAGCTGGGAGGATCCTAGCCCAAAGTACTTC
many	TRBV7-9	TRBJ2-1	NA	CASSLARTSLFF	TGTGCCAGCAGCTTAGCGAGAACTAGTTTGTTCTTC
many	TRBV6-2/TRBV6-3	TRBJ1-5	TRBD1	CASSSRTGGFTQPQHF	TGTGCCAGCAGTTCGAGGACAGGGGGCTTTACTCAGCCCCAGCATTTT
NA	TRBV12-3/TRBV12-4	TRBJ2-6	NA	CASSLGLQRANVLTF	TGTGCCAGCAGTCTCGGACTTCAACGGGCCAACGTCCTGACTTTC
many	TRBV4-3	TRBJ2-1	TRBD2	CASSFGTSGRDSEQFF	TGCGCCAGCAGCTTCGGGACTAGCGGGAGAGATAGTGAGCAGTTCTTC
many	TRBV30	TRBJ2-5	NA	CAWILGGETQYF	TGTGCCTGGATCCTAGGGGGAGAGACCCAGTACTTC
many	TRBV15	TRBJ2-5	NA	CATSSPLQQTQYF	TGTGCCACCAGCAGTCCTCTTCAGCAGACCCAGTACTTC
few	TRBV23-1	TRBJ2-4	TRBD2	CASSQSSHGRDGKNIQYF	TGCGCCAGCAGTCAATCGTCTCATGGGAGGGATGGGAAAAACATTCAGTACTTC
many	TRBV10-2	TRBJ1-6	NA	CASSQGAGNSPLHF	TGCGCCAGTTCACAGGGAGCGGGTAATTCACCCCTCCACTTT
many	TRBV28	TRBJ2-3	NA	CASSQLRAGTQYF	TGTGCCAGCAGCCAGTTAAGGGCCGGGACGCAGTATTTT
many	TRBV7-2	TRBJ2-1	TRBD1	CASSFATGNEQFF	TGTGCCAGCAGCTTCGCGACAGGGAATGAGCAGTTCTTC
many	TRBV7-9	TRBJ2-5	NA	CASSFEVRTQYF	TGTGCCAGCAGCTTTGAGGTTAGGACCCAGTACTTC
many	TRBV12-3/TRBV12-4	TRBJ1-6	NA	CASTHSNSPLHF	TGTGCCAGCACCCATAGCAATTCACCCCTCCACTTT
many	TRBV12-3/TRBV12-4	TRBJ2-2	TRBD1	CASSFWQGDTGELFF	TGTGCCAGCAGTTTCTGGCAGGGGGACACCGGGGAGCTGTTTTTT
many	TRBV3-1	TRBJ2-1	NA	CASSQGPNNEQFF	TGTGCCAGCAGCCAAGGGCCCAACAATGAGCAGTTCTTC
NA	TRBV7-9	TRBJ2-1	NA	CASSLGGHNEQFF	TGTGCCAGCAGCTTAGGTGGCCACAATGAGCAGTTCTTC
many	TRBV5-1	TRBJ2-7	NA	CASSAGDGSYEQYF	TGCGCCAGCAGCGCCGGGGACGGCTCCTACGAGCAGTACTTC
few	TRBV28	TRBJ1-2	NA	CASSPRSLRARVGYTF	TGTGCCAGCAGCCCCCGCTCCTTGAGGGCGCGGGTCGGCTACACCTTC
many	TRBV19	TRBJ2-1	TRBD1	CASSIGVGDSSYNEQFF	TGTGCCAGTAGTATAGGGGTGGGGGACAGCTCCTACAATGAGCAGTTCTTC
few	TRBV7-2	TRBJ1-5	NA	CASSLVQHNQPQHF	TGTGCCAGCAGCTTAGTGCAGCACAATCAGCCCCAGCATTTT
few	TRBV6-5	TRBJ2-1	NA	CASSYRLDGYNEQFF	TGTGCCAGCAGTTACAGACTTGACGGGTACAATGAGCAGTTCTTC
many	TRBV5-1	TRBJ2-7	TRBD1	CASSQDRESYEQYF	TGCGCCAGCAGCCAGGACAGGGAGTCCTACGAGCAGTACTTC
many	TRBV11-2	TRBJ2-3	NA	CASSSWAVPDTQYF	TGTGCCAGCAGCTCTTGGGCCGTCCCGGATACGCAGTATTTT
many	TRBV9	TRBJ2-7	TRBD2	CASSHQAAGVGEQYF	TGTGCCAGCAGCCACCAAGCGGCGGGGGTTGGTGAGCAGTACTTC
many	TRBV20-1	TRBJ2-5	TRBD2	CSEGTSGSQETQYF	TGCAGCGAAGGGACTAGCGGGAGTCAAGAGACCCAGTACTTC
many	TRBV7-2	TRBJ2-5	TRBD1	CASSYRQGAVYSAQYF	TGTGCCAGCAGCTATAGACAGGGGGCCGTTTATTCCGCCCAGTACTTC
many	TRBV18	TRBJ2-5	NA	CASSPGLTETQYF	TGTGCCAGCTCACCAGGACTGACAGAGACCCAGTACTTC
many	TRBV7-9	TRBJ2-5	NA	CASSRTDGSGETQYF	TGTGCCAGCAGCCGAACCGACGGGTCTGGGGAGACCCAGTACTTC
many	TRBV20-1	TRBJ2-7	TRBD2	CSARVLAGGPIHEQYF	TGCAGTGCTAGAGTCCTAGCGGGAGGACCAATCCACGAGCAGTACTTC
many	TRBV11-2	TRBJ2-5	NA	CASSFVPAQETQYF	TGTGCCAGCAGCTTCGTCCCCGCACAGGAGACCCAGTACTTC
many	TRBV7-2	TRBJ2-5	TRBD2	CASSLTSGRGEETQYF	TGTGCCAGCAGCTTAACTAGCGGGAGGGGGGAAGAGACCCAGTACTTC
few	TRBV20-1	TRBJ1-3	NA	CSASTSDIRSGNTIYF	TGCAGTGCTTCCACAAGCGACATCCGCTCTGGAAACACCATATATTTT
many	TRBV5-1	TRBJ1-5	NA	CASSLQPNQPQHF	TGCGCCAGCAGCTTACAGCCTAATCAGCCCCAGCATTTT
few	TRBV20-1	TRBJ2-7	TRBD2	CSAGGEGVWEQYF	TGCAGTGCTGGGGGGGAAGGGGTTTGGGAGCAGTACTTC